Each of the 22 T cell receptor beta chains below was sequenced from the same sample in a study of neoadjuvant nivolumab and ipilimumab in lung cancer (dated by TCRdb to 2020 to 2021). Per the publication, the time point label means: at surgical resection after neoadjuvant nivolumab +/- ipilimumab. Libraries were built with the immunoSEQ multiplex PCR assay. Sourced from immuneACCESS, this table was stored by TCRdb with only in-frame sequences that have V and J called. A share of the clones is absent; for the studies checked, an unresolved V gene accounts for under half, and the remainder has no known explanation. The sample data list 25,000 or so clones, and under 85% of these were observed just once. The ten largest clones take up 5% to 5.5% of the sample. Source: tumor tissue, taken after neoadjuvant nivolumab, alone or with ipilimumab, at or shortly before surgery. The receptors here all came from an adult with non-small cell lung cancer.

DNA of the CDR3: TGCGCCAGCTCTAGCGGGAGGGCTGGCGACGAGCAGTACTTC. Translated: CASSSGRAGDEQYF. The chain carries TRBV4-3 and TRBJ2-7; 12 bases agree with TRBD2. J was trimmed by 5 bases and V by 8 bases; bases with no gene match: 7. The CDR3 spans 14 residues. Germline lookup yields CDR1 LGHNA and CDR2 YSLEER.

V and J are TRBV30 and TRBJ1-2; D not certain. The V gene's germline CDR1 is GTSNPN and CDR2 SVGIG (reference sequence). There are 13 residues in the CDR3. Trimming shortened V by 3 bases and J by 4 bases, and 12 bases separated the two germline ends. The DNA of the CDR3 is TGTGCCTGGAGGGGCACTGGAACCTATGGCTACACCTTC. This gives the protein CAWRGTGTYGYTF. The variable domain in full, with the rest retrieved from reference TRBV30 and TRBJ1-2, is SQTIHQWPATLVQPVGSPLSLECTVEGTSNPNLYWYRQAAGRGLQLLFYSVGIGQISSEVPQNLSASRPQDRQFILSSKKLLLSDSGFYLCAWRGTGTYGYTFGSGTRLTVV.

V is TRBV5-1 and J is TRBJ2-5; D call uncertain. The CDR3 runs to 13 residues. Germline lookup yields CDR1 SGHRS and CDR2 YFSETQ. Trimming shortened V by 0 bases and J by 3 bases, and 6 bases separated the two germline ends. As DNA, the CDR3 is TGCGCCAGCAGCTTGGAAGGGAAAGAGACCCAGTACTTC. Translation: CASSLEGKETQYF.

V usage is TRBV5-1 and J usage is TRBJ1-1, with D uncertain. Germline V gene sequence: CDR1 SGHRS, CDR2 YFSETQ. Deletions cut 0 bases from V and 1 base from J, with 10 bases between. This CDR3 has 15 amino acids. Here the CDR3 DNA reads TGCGCCAGCAGCTTGGCTGCGACCTCGAACACTGAAGCTTTCTTT. It is translated as CASSLAATSNTEAFF.

V gene TRBV11-2 combines with J gene TRBJ2-7; TRBD2 matches 9 bases. Germline CDR1 SGHAT, CDR2 FQNNGV. The CDR3 is made up of 15 amino acids. V shed 6 bases and J 5 bases; nucleotides not matched to a gene: 11. Written as DNA, the CDR3 is TGTGCCAGCAGGGATGGCGGGAGGGCGTCCCACGAGCAGTACTTC. Translated: CASRDGGRASHEQYF.

The V and J genes are TRBV2 and TRBJ2-7; 7 bases agree with TRBD1. The V gene end was trimmed by 7 bases and the J gene end by 5 bases; junction bases not matched to a gene: 11. Germline V gene sequence: CDR1 SNHLY, CDR2 FYNNEI. The CDR3 covers 14 residues. The CDR3 nucleotides are TGTGCCAGCAATAAGGGACAGATAATCCACGAGCAGTACTTC. Protein product: CASNKGQIIHEQYF. Using reference TRBV2 and TRBJ2-7 for the parts outside the CDR3, the full variable domain is EPEVTQTPSHQVTQMGQEVILRCVPISNHLYFYWYRQILGQKVEFLVSFYNNEISEKSEIFDDQFSVERPDGSNFTLKIRSTKLEDSAMYFCASNKGQIIHEQYFGPGTRLTVT.

This clone was found once. V is TRBV10-2 and J is TRBJ2-5; a possible D gene is TRBD1 (6 bases). The CDR3 extends over 13 amino acids. The ends were cut back, 5 bases at V and 4 bases at J, with 11 bases in the middle. The germline gives CDR1 WSHSY, CDR2 SAAADI. The CDR3 DNA is TGCGCCAGCAGTCAGGGGATGGGAGAGACCCAGTACTTC. The encoded protein is CASSQGMGETQYF.

The genes are TRBV30 and TRBJ1-5; D not certain. Trimming removed 4 bases at V and 5 bases at J, with 15 bases between. CDR1 is GTSNPN, CDR2 SVGIG, per germline (reference sequence). CDR3 size: 14 residues. This CDR3 is CAWTKAGADQPQHF. Here the CDR3 DNA reads TGTGCCTGGACCAAAGCGGGCGCCGATCAGCCCCAGCATTTT.

The J gene is TRBJ1-1, the V gene TRBV5-3, with D unclear. TRBV5-3 is an ORF, and what it does is uncertain. V was shortened by 8 bases and J by 5 bases, with 13 bases between the two germline ends. This CDR3 comprises 12 residues. In DNA form, the CDR3 reads TGTGCCAGGCACTTTGGGGAGACTGAAGCTTTCTTT. Encoded protein: CARHFGETEAFF.

This sequence joins TRBV5-4 and TRBJ2-7; either TRBD1 or TRBD2 may fit D (5 bases each). In germline, CDR1 is SGHNT, CDR2 YYREEE (reference sequence). V was pared by 4 bases and J by 4 bases, with 15 bases between. This CDR3 is 14 amino acids long. The CDR3 bases are TGTGCCAGCAGCCTACGGGACCCAGGATACGAGCAGTACTTC. Translation gives CASSLRDPGYEQYF.

This chain links TRBV7-2 with TRBJ1-2; TRBD1 aligns across 9 bases. With V trimmed by 5 bases and J by 3 bases, 4 bases remained unmatched. The CDR3 covers 14 residues. Germline V lookup: CDR1 SGHTA, CDR2 FQGNSA. The CDR3 DNA is TGTGCCAGCAGCAAACAGGGGGCAGACTATGGCTACACCTTC. Translation gives CASSKQGADYGYTF.

There are a few counts of this clone. The chain couples TRBV6-5 to TRBJ1-2; the match to TRBD1 covers 7 bases. J was trimmed by 9 bases and V by 7 bases; bases with no gene match: 5. This CDR3 has 11 residues. Looked up from germline, CDR1 is MNHEY and CDR2 is SVGAGI. The CDR3 loop is CASNRQGRYTF. DNA for the CDR3: TGTGCCAGCAATCGACAGGGACGCTACACCTTC.

The chain uses TRBV5-4 and TRBJ2-7, with TRBD1 matching over 7 bases. Germline CDR1 is SGHNT and CDR2 is YYREEE (reference sequence). This CDR3 has 14 amino acids. After removal of 9 bases from V and 3 bases from J, the junction contained 12 bases not matched to a gene. The CDR3 DNA sequence: TGTGCCATAAACACCGGGACAGAGTTCTACGAGCAGTACTTC. It specifies CAINTGTEFYEQYF.

Comments on this clone: One junction end disagrees with the germline gene, perhaps due to a read error. V and J are TRBV11-2 and TRBJ1-4; D is possibly TRBD1 (5 bases). The CDR3 contains 13 residues. CDR1 and CDR2 (germline): SGHAT, FQNNGV. The DNA for the CDR3 is TGTGCCAGCAGCTTGGACCGGGACGGGGTAACTATCTTT. This gives the protein CASSLDRDGVTIF.

V gene TRBV9 combines with J gene TRBJ1-3; D is unclear. From germline, CDR1 is SGDLS and CDR2 YYNGEE. V gave up 0 bases and J gave up 2 bases, with 9 bases separating them. The CDR3 is made up of 15 amino acids. The CDR3 region is CASSVGGLTGNTIYF. The DNA for the CDR3 is TGTGCCAGCAGCGTAGGTGGGTTAACTGGAAACACCATATATTTT.

The chain couples TRBV5-4 to TRBJ2-7; D remains ambiguous. Germline V lookup: CDR1 SGHNT, CDR2 YYREEE (reference sequence). V was clipped by 0 bases and J by 4 bases, with 14 bases between them. There are 15 residues in the CDR3. The CDR3 DNA sequence: TGTGCCAGCAGCTTGGGTTCTGGGTCGAGGTACGAGCAGTACTTC. Protein sequence: CASSLGSGSRYEQYF.

The rearrangement joins TRBV10-3 to TRBJ1-5; 8 positions agree with TRBD1. The CDR3 sequence is 13 residues long. The V gene's germline CDR1 is ENHRY and CDR2 SYGVKD. Trimming at V came to 4 bases and at J to 5 bases, leaving 1 base not matched to a gene. The CDR3 reads CAISGQGYQPQHF. The CDR3 coding sequence is TGTGCCATCAGTGGACAGGGGTATCAGCCCCAGCATTTT.

The chain couples TRBV28 to TRBJ2-3; 14 bases fit TRBD2. This CDR3 contains 18 residues. V was clipped by 4 bases and J by 6 bases; unmatched bases: 12. The germline CDR1 and CDR2 sequences are MDHEN and SYDVKM. CDR3 in DNA: TGTGCCAGCAGTTGGACGTACGGACTAGCGGGAGGAGGGGATACGCAGTATTTT. Its protein is CASSWTYGLAGGGDTQYF.

The J gene is TRBJ2-7, the V gene TRBV30; 7 bases are shared with TRBD2. The CDR3 extends over 11 amino acids. Trimming cost V 5 bases and J 2 bases; bases outside gene matches: 0. Germline V gene sequence: CDR1 GTSNPN, CDR2 SVGIG (reference sequence). The CDR3 bases are TGTGCCTGGGGGGGGGCCTACGAGCAGTACTTC. As protein: CAWGGAYEQYF. Full variable domain (outside the CDR3, taken from reference TRBV30 and TRBJ2-7): SQTIHQWPATLVQPVGSPLSLECTVEGTSNPNLYWYRQAAGRGLQLLFYSVGIGQISSEVPQNLSASRPQDRQFILSSKKLLLSDSGFYLCAWGGAYEQYFGPGTRLTVT.

The gene calls are TRBV7-6 and TRBJ1-1, with D hard to call. CDR3 length: 14 residues. Trimming took off 5 bases at V and 3 bases at J, with 13 bases between the two ends. The germline gives CDR1 SGHVS, CDR2 FNYEAQ. The CDR3 loop is CASSQLRVHTEAFF. CDR3 DNA sequence: TGTGCCAGCAGCCAATTACGGGTACACACTGAAGCTTTCTTT.

In DNA, the CDR3 is TGTGCCATCAGTGGTGCTAGAGATATTAGGGAGCAGTACTTC. This encodes CAISGARDIREQYF. V and J are TRBV10-3 and TRBJ2-7; D remains unclear. Germline V gene data show CDR1 as ENHRY and CDR2 as SYGVKD. CDR3 length: 14 amino acids. Trimming left V 4 bases short and J 7 bases short, with 17 bases between.

The genes are TRBV28 and TRBJ2-1; no definite D call. There are 12 residues in the CDR3. Germline CDR1 MDHEN, CDR2 SYDVKM. With 6 bases removed from V and 4 bases from J, the gap between germline ends came to 7 bases. The CDR3 loop is CASRLPYNEQFF. The CDR3 DNA reads as TGTGCCAGCAGGCTTCCGTACAATGAGCAGTTCTTC.